This is a list of T cell receptor beta chains from one sample in a study of shared clonotypes between healthy human individuals. Method: immunoSEQ multiplex PCR; TCRdb's copy keeps in-frame clones and lacks some. The data contain about 960,000 clones, 70% to 85% of them singletons. Sample: memory CD4+ T cells sorted from blood. The source of these receptors is a man younger than 35 in good health. Both conserved end residues are part of each CDR3. Fields, in order: clone size, V gene, J gene, D gene, CDR3 protein, CDR3 DNA. D genes are given only for firm matches. Clone size is given for some rows only: seen once, a few or many times, or a class if the clone is expanded.

abundance: -; v_gene: TRBV19; j_gene: TRBJ2-1; d_gene: -; CDR3aa: CASSTQGGLGNEQFF; CDR3nt: TGTGCCAGTAGTACCCAGGGGGGGCTTGGCAATGAGCAGTTCTTC
abundance: -; v_gene: TRBV27; j_gene: TRBJ2-7; d_gene: TRBD1; CDR3aa: CASSLSDRAYEQYF; CDR3nt: TGTGCCAGCAGTTTATCCGACAGGGCCTACGAGCAGTACTTC
abundance: -; v_gene: TRBV2; j_gene: TRBJ2-2; d_gene: TRBD2; CDR3aa: CASERESVGELFF; CDR3nt: TGTGCCAGCGAGCGGGAGTCGGTCGGGGAGCTGTTTTTT
abundance: -; v_gene: TRBV9; j_gene: TRBJ2-5; d_gene: TRBD2; CDR3aa: CASSVSTSGGTQETQYF; CDR3nt: TGTGCCAGCAGCGTATCGACTAGCGGGGGTACCCAAGAGACCCAGTACTTC
abundance: -; v_gene: TRBV30; j_gene: TRBJ1-1; d_gene: TRBD1; CDR3aa: CAWSLTGTGNTEAFF; CDR3nt: TGTGCCTGGAGCCTAACCGGGACAGGGAACACTGAAGCTTTCTTT
abundance: -; v_gene: TRBV9; j_gene: TRBJ1-4; d_gene: TRBD1; CDR3aa: CASSASGQGARNEKLFF; CDR3nt: TGTGCCAGCAGCGCATCCGGACAGGGGGCCCGTAATGAAAAACTGTTTTTT
abundance: -; v_gene: TRBV5-4; j_gene: TRBJ2-4; d_gene: TRBD1; CDR3aa: CASSLYSQGNLAKNIQYF; CDR3nt: TGTGCCAGCAGCTTATACTCACAGGGGAACCTAGCCAAAAACATTCAGTACTTC
abundance: -; v_gene: TRBV30; j_gene: TRBJ2-3; d_gene: -; CDR3aa: CAWSSGGTDTQYF; CDR3nt: TGTGCCTGGAGTTCCGGGGGCACAGATACGCAGTATTTT
abundance: few; v_gene: TRBV30; j_gene: TRBJ1-1; d_gene: TRBD1; CDR3aa: CAWTISDRVEAFF; CDR3nt: TGTGCCTGGACCATATCGGACAGGGTTGAAGCTTTCTTT
abundance: -; v_gene: TRBV21-1; j_gene: TRBJ1-1; d_gene: -; CDR3aa: CASSARPGEDTEAFF; CDR3nt: TGTGCCAGCAGCGCCCGCCCGGGGGAGGACACTGAAGCTTTCTTT
abundance: many; v_gene: TRBV7-3; j_gene: TRBJ2-3; d_gene: -; CDR3aa: CASSFGETDTQYF; CDR3nt: TGTGCCAGCAGCTTCGGCGAAACAGATACGCAGTATTTT
abundance: once; v_gene: TRBV11-2; j_gene: TRBJ2-1; d_gene: TRBD2; CDR3aa: CASSFSALAGVNEQFF; CDR3nt: TGTGCCAGCAGCTTTTCCGCGCTAGCGGGGGTCAATGAGCAGTTCTTC
abundance: many; v_gene: TRBV5-6; j_gene: TRBJ1-6; d_gene: -; CDR3aa: CASSLGSTNSPLHF; CDR3nt: TGTGCCAGCAGCTTGGGCAGCACTAATTCACCCCTCCACTTT
abundance: -; v_gene: TRBV5-1; j_gene: TRBJ2-1; d_gene: TRBD1; CDR3aa: CASSWGQGASRSYNEQFF; CDR3nt: TGCGCCAGCAGCTGGGGACAGGGGGCGTCTCGGTCCTACAATGAGCAGTTCTTC
abundance: -; v_gene: TRBV5-1; j_gene: TRBJ2-7; d_gene: TRBD1; CDR3aa: CASSLGSTGNEQYF; CDR3nt: TGCGCCAGCAGCTTGGGATCGACAGGGAACGAGCAGTACTTC
abundance: -; v_gene: TRBV11-2; j_gene: TRBJ2-3; d_gene: -; CDR3aa: CASSTSPAGWDTQYF; CDR3nt: TGTGCCAGCAGCACCTCCCCGGCCGGGTGGGATACGCAGTATTTT
abundance: -; v_gene: TRBV10-3; j_gene: TRBJ2-5; d_gene: -; CDR3aa: CAISEAGGETQYF; CDR3nt: TGTGCCATCAGTGAGGCTGGCGGCGAGACCCAGTACTTC
abundance: once; v_gene: TRBV5-1; j_gene: TRBJ2-7; d_gene: TRBD2; CDR3aa: CASSSRGLAGTEQYF; CDR3nt: TGCGCCAGCAGCTCTCGAGGACTAGCGGGGACTGAGCAGTACTTC
abundance: -; v_gene: TRBV5-1; j_gene: TRBJ2-7; d_gene: -; CDR3aa: CASGSGVSDEQYF; CDR3nt: TGCGCCAGCGGCTCAGGGGTTTCGGACGAGCAGTACTTC
abundance: few; v_gene: TRBV6-1; j_gene: TRBJ1-1; d_gene: TRBD1; CDR3aa: CASREGTGYTEAFF; CDR3nt: TGTGCCAGCAGGGAGGGGACAGGGTACACTGAAGCTTTCTTT
abundance: -; v_gene: TRBV19; j_gene: TRBJ1-4; d_gene: -; CDR3aa: CASSGYSSTNEKLFF; CDR3nt: TGTGCCAGTTCCGGATACTCTTCAACTAATGAAAAACTGTTTTTT
abundance: -; v_gene: TRBV5-1; j_gene: TRBJ1-3; d_gene: -; CDR3aa: CASSLESGSGNTIYF; CDR3nt: TGCGCCAGCAGCTTGGAATCGGGGAGTGGAAACACCATATATTTT
abundance: -; v_gene: TRBV10-3; j_gene: TRBJ1-2; d_gene: TRBD1; CDR3aa: CATTADRDGNYGYTF; CDR3nt: TGTGCCACGACCGCTGACAGGGATGGCAACTATGGCTACACCTTC
abundance: -; v_gene: TRBV5-1; j_gene: TRBJ2-3; d_gene: -; CDR3aa: CASSLASHATTDTQYF; CDR3nt: TGCGCCAGCAGCTTGGCGAGTCATGCGACCACAGATACGCAGTATTTT
abundance: -; v_gene: TRBV6-5; j_gene: TRBJ2-7; d_gene: -; CDR3aa: CASKVTDLGYEQYF; CDR3nt: TGTGCCAGCAAAGTGACAGACTTGGGGTACGAGCAGTACTTC
abundance: -; v_gene: TRBV7-2; j_gene: TRBJ2-7; d_gene: TRBD2; CDR3aa: CASRGGRTTYEQYF; CDR3nt: TGTGCCAGCAGGGGCGGGAGGACTACCTACGAGCAGTACTTC
abundance: -; v_gene: TRBV28; j_gene: TRBJ1-2; d_gene: -; CDR3aa: CASTETRVGGYTF; CDR3nt: TGTGCCAGCACCGAGACGAGGGTCGGTGGCTACACCTTC
abundance: -; v_gene: TRBV5-8; j_gene: TRBJ2-1; d_gene: TRBD2; CDR3aa: CASSLGLAYNEQFF; CDR3nt: TGTGCCAGCAGCTTGGGACTAGCGTACAATGAGCAGTTCTTC
abundance: -; v_gene: TRBV7-2; j_gene: TRBJ2-1; d_gene: TRBD2; CDR3aa: CASSGGGLADNEQFF; CDR3nt: TGTGCCAGCAGCGGAGGGGGACTAGCCGACAATGAGCAGTTCTTC
abundance: -; v_gene: TRBV9; j_gene: TRBJ1-2; d_gene: TRBD1; CDR3aa: CASSVAGTGGRGYTF; CDR3nt: TGTGCCAGCAGCGTAGCCGGGACAGGGGGCCGTGGCTACACCTTC
abundance: -; v_gene: TRBV5-1; j_gene: TRBJ2-2; d_gene: TRBD2; CDR3aa: CASSSQTSGGLQTGELFF; CDR3nt: TGCGCCAGCAGCTCTCAGACTAGCGGGGGACTCCAAACCGGGGAGCTGTTTTTT
abundance: -; v_gene: TRBV5-1; j_gene: TRBJ1-1; d_gene: -; CDR3aa: CASSLDGRTEAFF; CDR3nt: TGCGCCAGCAGCTTGGACGGGAGAACTGAAGCTTTCTTT
abundance: -; v_gene: TRBV7-3; j_gene: TRBJ1-1; d_gene: -; CDR3aa: CASSPQMNTEAFF; CDR3nt: TGTGCCAGCAGCCCTCAAATGAACACTGAAGCTTTCTTT
abundance: -; v_gene: TRBV5-5; j_gene: TRBJ1-6; d_gene: -; CDR3aa: CASSPRGAASPLHF; CDR3nt: TGTGCCAGCAGCCCGAGGGGGGCGGCTTCACCCCTCCACTTT
abundance: -; v_gene: TRBV9; j_gene: TRBJ2-5; d_gene: -; CDR3aa: CASSVGVGEETQYF; CDR3nt: TGTGCCAGCAGCGTAGGAGTAGGGGAGGAGACCCAGTACTTC
abundance: -; v_gene: TRBV9; j_gene: TRBJ2-2; d_gene: TRBD2; CDR3aa: CASSGLAGAIPGELFF; CDR3nt: TGTGCCAGCAGCGGACTAGCGGGAGCCATTCCCGGGGAGCTGTTTTTT
abundance: few; v_gene: TRBV11-2; j_gene: TRBJ2-2; d_gene: TRBD1; CDR3aa: CASSPGTVNTGELFF; CDR3nt: TGTGCCAGCAGCCCTGGGACAGTGAACACCGGGGAGCTGTTTTTT
abundance: -; v_gene: TRBV10-2; j_gene: TRBJ2-7; d_gene: -; CDR3aa: CASSEGGATYEQYF; CDR3nt: TGCGCCAGCAGCGAGGGGGGGGCTACCTACGAGCAGTACTTC
abundance: -; v_gene: TRBV6-5; j_gene: TRBJ2-4; d_gene: -; CDR3aa: CASRRTNTDIQYF; CDR3nt: TGTGCCAGCAGAAGGACGAACACGGACATTCAGTACTTC
abundance: -; v_gene: TRBV7-3; j_gene: TRBJ2-3; d_gene: TRBD2; CDR3aa: CASSLRQGGADTQYF; CDR3nt: TGTGCCAGCAGCTTACGCCAGGGAGGGGCAGATACGCAGTATTTT
abundance: -; v_gene: TRBV7-2; j_gene: TRBJ1-5; d_gene: -; CDR3aa: CASSFLTAIDQPQHF; CDR3nt: TGTGCCAGCAGCTTTCTAACAGCCATTGATCAGCCCCAGCATTTT
abundance: -; v_gene: TRBV5-1; j_gene: TRBJ2-1; d_gene: -; CDR3aa: CASSLSIDPYNEQFF; CDR3nt: TGCGCCAGCAGCTTGTCCATCGACCCCTACAATGAGCAGTTCTTC
abundance: -; v_gene: TRBV7-8; j_gene: TRBJ1-1; d_gene: TRBD1; CDR3aa: CASSLGGDRVAFF; CDR3nt: TGTGCCAGCAGCTTAGGTGGGGACAGGGTAGCTTTCTTT
abundance: -; v_gene: TRBV5-1; j_gene: TRBJ2-1; d_gene: TRBD2; CDR3aa: CASSPRLAGGPGEQFF; CDR3nt: TGCGCCAGCAGCCCAAGACTAGCGGGAGGGCCTGGTGAGCAGTTCTTC